This T cell receptor beta chain was recorded in a study of blood T cell repertoires in COVID-19. Trimming at V came to 4 bases and at J to 5 bases, leaving 10 bases not matched to a gene. The CDR3 is 16 amino acids. CDR1 is SGHTA and CDR2 is FQGTGA in the germline V gene. Only in-frame clones appear in the TCRdb table, and some are missing; sequencing was by immunoSEQ multiplex PCR. The sample lists about 120,000 clones, about 80% occurring once. The sequence was obtained from a man aged 55 to 69 with active or convalescent COVID-19. V is TRBV7-3 and J is TRBJ2-1, with TRBD2 matching 8 bases. Sequencing was carried out using peripheral blood. The CDR3 spells CASSSGAGGGDNEQFF. The DNA of the CDR3 is TGTGCCAGCAGCTCTGGGGCGGGAGGTGGCGACAATGAGCAGTTCTTC.